The T cell receptor (beta chain) described here comes from a study of metastatic and nonmetastatic thyroid tumors. About the research overall: Repertoires from blood and tumor or nodule tissue of malignant and benign thyroid patients were compared.

There are many counts of this clone. Nobody among the patients had been given any treatment before thyroid surgery. The CDR3 has 13 amino acids. Germline CDR1 reads SGHDN; CDR2 reads FVKESK. Trimming cost V 4 bases and J 10 bases; bases outside gene matches: 9. TCRdb re-called the PCR reads through MiXCR. Altogether some 54,000 clones are present, roughly 15% being singletons, with the ten largest covering under 3%. This chain links TRBV14 with TRBJ1-1; 7 positions agree with TRBD1. The specimen was blood. The TCR sequence derives from a female donor with papillary thyroid cancer or a benign thyroid nodule (not recorded which). Some clones in this sample may be carry-over from other donors' samples. The chain's CDR3 is CASSPRGQEGAFF. CDR3 in DNA: TGTGCCAGCAGCCCCCGAGGACAGGAGGGAGCTTTCTTT. Full variable domain (remainder filled in from reference TRBV14 and TRBJ1-1): EAGVTQFPSHSVIEKGQTVTLRCDPISGHDNLYWYRRVMGKEIKFLLHFVKESKQDESGMPNNRFLAERTGGTYSTLKVQPAELEDSGVYFCASSPRGQEGAFFGQGTRLTVV.